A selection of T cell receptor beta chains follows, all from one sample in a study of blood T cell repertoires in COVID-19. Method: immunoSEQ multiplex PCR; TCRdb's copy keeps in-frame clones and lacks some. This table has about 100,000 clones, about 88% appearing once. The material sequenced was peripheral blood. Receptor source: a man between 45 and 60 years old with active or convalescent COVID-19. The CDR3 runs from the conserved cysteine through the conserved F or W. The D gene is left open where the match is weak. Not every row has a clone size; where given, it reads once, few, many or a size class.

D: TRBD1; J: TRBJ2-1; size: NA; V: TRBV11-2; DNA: TGTGCCAGCAGCAGAGACAGGGGTGATGAGCAGTTCTTC; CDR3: CASSRDRGDEQFF
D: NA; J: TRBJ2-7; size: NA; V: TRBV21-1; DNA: TGTGCCAGCAGCACCGGACAGGTACCACTATCCTACGAGCAGTACTTC; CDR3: CASSTGQVPLSYEQYF
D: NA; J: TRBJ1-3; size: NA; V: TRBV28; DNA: TGTGCCAGCAGTTTATGGCCAGGGCCCTCTGGAAACACCATATATTTT; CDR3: CASSLWPGPSGNTIYF
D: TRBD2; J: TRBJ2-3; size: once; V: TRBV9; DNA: TGTGCCAGCAGCGGAAGCGGGGGGGCGACAGATACGCAGTATTTT; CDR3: CASSGSGGATDTQYF
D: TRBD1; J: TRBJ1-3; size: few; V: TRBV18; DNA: TGTGCCAGCTCACGACAGGGTACTGGAAACACCATATATTTT; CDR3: CASSRQGTGNTIYF
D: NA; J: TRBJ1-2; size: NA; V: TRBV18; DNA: TGTGCCAGCTCACCACCCCCGCAGGGTTGGTATGGCTACACCTTC; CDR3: CASSPPPQGWYGYTF
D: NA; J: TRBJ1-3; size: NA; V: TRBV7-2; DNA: TGTGCCAGCAGCCGCAGGGCTGGAAACACCATATATTTT; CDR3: CASSRRAGNTIYF
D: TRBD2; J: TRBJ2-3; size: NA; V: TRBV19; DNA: TGTGCCAGTGGGACTAGCGGCAACACAGATACGCAGTATTTT; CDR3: CASGTSGNTDTQYF
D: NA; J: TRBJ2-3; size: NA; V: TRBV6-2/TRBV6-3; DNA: TGTGCCAGCAGTTACTTGGGCGGGCCAACAGATACGCAGTATTTT; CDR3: CASSYLGGPTDTQYF
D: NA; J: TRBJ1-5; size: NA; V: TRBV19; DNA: TGTGCCAGTAGTGGGGCCGGCGATCAGCCCCAGCATTTT; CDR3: CASSGAGDQPQHF
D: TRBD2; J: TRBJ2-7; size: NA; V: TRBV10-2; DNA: TGCGCCAGCATGGAGCGGGGGGGCTCCTACGAGCAGTACTTC; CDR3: CASMERGGSYEQYF
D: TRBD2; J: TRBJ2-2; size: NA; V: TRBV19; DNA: TGTGCCAGTAGACGACTAGCGGGGGGGCCCACCGGGGAGCTGTTTTTT; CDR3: CASRRLAGGPTGELFF
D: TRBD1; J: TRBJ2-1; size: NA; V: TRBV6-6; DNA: TGTGCCAGCAGTTACGCCCACCAGACAGGGGGCGAGGAGCAGTTCTTC; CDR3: CASSYAHQTGGEEQFF
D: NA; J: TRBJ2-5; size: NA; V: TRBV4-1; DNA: TGCGCCAGCAGCCAATGGGACTTGCGGACCCAGTACTTC; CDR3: CASSQWDLRTQYF
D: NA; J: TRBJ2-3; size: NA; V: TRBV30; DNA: TGTGCCTGGAGTGTAGGGGGGGCAGATACGCAGTATTTT; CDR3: CAWSVGGADTQYF
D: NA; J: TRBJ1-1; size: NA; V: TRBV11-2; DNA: TGTGCCAGCAGCTTAGAGCCCACAGCTGAAGCTTTCTTT; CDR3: CASSLEPTAEAFF
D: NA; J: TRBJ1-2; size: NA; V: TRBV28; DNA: TGTGCCAGCAGTTCGGGTCAGGGCTACACCTTC; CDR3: CASSSGQGYTF
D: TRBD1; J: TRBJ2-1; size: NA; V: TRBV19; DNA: TGTGCCAGTAGCACTGACAGGGGCATTTACAATGAGCAGTTCTTC; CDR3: CASSTDRGIYNEQFF
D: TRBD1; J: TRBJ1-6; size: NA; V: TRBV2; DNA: TGTGCCAGCAGTGCAACAGGGGGCCGATCACCCCTCCACTTT; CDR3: CASSATGGRSPLHF
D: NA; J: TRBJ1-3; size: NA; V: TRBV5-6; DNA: TGTGCCAGCAGCCCCCAGGTACACTCTGGAAACACCATATATTTT; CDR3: CASSPQVHSGNTIYF
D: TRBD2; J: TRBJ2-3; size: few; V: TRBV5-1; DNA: TGCGCCAGCAGCTTAAGGATCGGGACTAGCGGTGATTTT; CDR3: CASSLRIGTSGDF
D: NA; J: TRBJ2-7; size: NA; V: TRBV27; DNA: TGTGCCAGCAGTTTATCGCAGGACTACGAGCAGTACTTC; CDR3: CASSLSQDYEQYF
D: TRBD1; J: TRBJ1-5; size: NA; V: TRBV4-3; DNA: TGCGCCAGCAGCCAAAACAGGGGTCTGAGCAATCAGCCCCAGCATTTT; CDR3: CASSQNRGLSNQPQHF
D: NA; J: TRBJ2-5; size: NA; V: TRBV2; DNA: TGTGCCAGCAGTGCTCAGGGCTCGGGAGAGACCCAGTACTTC; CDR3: CASSAQGSGETQYF
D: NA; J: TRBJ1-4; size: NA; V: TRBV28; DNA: TGTGCCAGCAGTTTACCCTCTCTGGACTCAAATGAAAAACTGTTTTTT; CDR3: CASSLPSLDSNEKLFF
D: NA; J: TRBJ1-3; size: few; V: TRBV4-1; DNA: TGCGCCAGCAGCCACTCAGGATCTGGAAACACCATATATTTT; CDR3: CASSHSGSGNTIYF
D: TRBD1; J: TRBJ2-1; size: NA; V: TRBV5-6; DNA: TGTGCCAGCACCGAATCCGGGGACAGCATCCCCTACAATGAGCAGTTCTTC; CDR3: CASTESGDSIPYNEQFF
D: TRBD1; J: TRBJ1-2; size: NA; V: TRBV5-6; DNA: TGTGCCAGCAGCTTTGGGACAGGGGCAGGCGGCTACACCTTC; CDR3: CASSFGTGAGGYTF
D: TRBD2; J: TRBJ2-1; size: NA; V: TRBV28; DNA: TGTGCCAGCAGTTACCCAACTAGCGGGGGGGCCTTCCATGAGCAGTTCTTC; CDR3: CASSYPTSGGAFHEQFF
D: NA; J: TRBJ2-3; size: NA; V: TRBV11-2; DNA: TGTGCCAGCAGCTTTTCTGCGGACAGAGGAGATACGCAGTATTTT; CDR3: CASSFSADRGDTQYF
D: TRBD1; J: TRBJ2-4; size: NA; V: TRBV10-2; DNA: TGCGCCAGCAGCGACTGGGACAGGGGGCGCAACATTCAGTACTTC; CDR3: CASSDWDRGRNIQYF
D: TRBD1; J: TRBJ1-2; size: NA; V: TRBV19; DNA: TGTGCCAGTAGTATAGCCAGGGGGCGCCCCCCTTTCTATGGCTACACCTTC; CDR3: CASSIARGRPPFYGYTF
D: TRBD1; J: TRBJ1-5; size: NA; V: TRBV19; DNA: TGTGCCAGTAGTGCAAGAACAGGGGGGGGTAGCAATCAGCCCCAGCATTTT; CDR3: CASSARTGGGSNQPQHF
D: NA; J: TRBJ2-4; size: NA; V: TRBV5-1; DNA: TGCGCCAGCAGCTTGGCCGGGACTGTCAATAACATTCAGTACTTC; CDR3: CASSLAGTVNNIQYF
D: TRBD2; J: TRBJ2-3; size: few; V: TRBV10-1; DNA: TGCGCCAGCAGCCCCGGACTAGCGGGAGGCCTCCACGGGCAGTATTTT; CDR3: CASSPGLAGGLHGQYF
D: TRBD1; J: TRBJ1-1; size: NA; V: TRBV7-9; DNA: TGTGCCAGCAGCTCAGGGGGGACTGAAGCTTTCTTT; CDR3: CASSSGGTEAFF
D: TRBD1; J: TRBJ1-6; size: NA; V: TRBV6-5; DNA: TGTGCCAGCAGCCGACAGGGGCGGAATTCACCCCTCCACTTT; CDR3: CASSRQGRNSPLHF
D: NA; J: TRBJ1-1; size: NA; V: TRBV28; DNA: TGTGCCAGCATTAAGGGGTTAAACACTGAAGCTTTCTTT; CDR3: CASIKGLNTEAFF
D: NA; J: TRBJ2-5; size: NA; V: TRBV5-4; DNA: TGTGCCAGCAGCCCGGGTCAGGGGACCCAGTACTTC; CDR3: CASSPGQGTQYF
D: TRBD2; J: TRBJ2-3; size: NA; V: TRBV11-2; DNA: TGTGCCAGCAGCTTAGAAAAGGCGGGGGGGCAGTATTTT; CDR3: CASSLEKAGGQYF
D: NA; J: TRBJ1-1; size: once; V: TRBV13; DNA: TGTGCCAGCAGCACTAACACCCTGAACACTGAAGCTTTCTTT; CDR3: CASSTNTLNTEAFF
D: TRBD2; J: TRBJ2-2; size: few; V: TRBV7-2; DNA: TGTGCCAGCAGCGTGCGGGGGGGCTCCGGGGAGCTGTTTTTT; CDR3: CASSVRGGSGELFF
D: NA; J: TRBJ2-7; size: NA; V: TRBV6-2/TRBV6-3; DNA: TGTGCCAGCAGTTACTCGAGTGTGAGCGCGGCGGTCCACGAGCAGTACTTC; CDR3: CASSYSSVSAAVHEQYF
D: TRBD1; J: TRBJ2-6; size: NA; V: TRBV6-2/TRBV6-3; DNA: TGTGCCAGCAGTGAGAACAGGGGGCGAACCGGGGCCAACGTCCTGACTTTC; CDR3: CASSENRGRTGANVLTF
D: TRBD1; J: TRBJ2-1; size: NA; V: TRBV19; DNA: TGTGCCAGTAACCTCAGACAGGGGGGGTACAATGAGCAGTTCTTC; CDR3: CASNLRQGGYNEQFF
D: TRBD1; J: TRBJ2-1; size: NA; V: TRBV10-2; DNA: TGCGCCAGCAGCGACAGGGGGGCTTACAATGAGCAGTTCTTC; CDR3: CASSDRGAYNEQFF
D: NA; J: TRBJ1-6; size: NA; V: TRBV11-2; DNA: TGTGCCAGCAGCTTAGGGCTCCCCTTCTATAATTCACCCCTCCACTTT; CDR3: CASSLGLPFYNSPLHF